This TCR beta chain stems from a study of blood T cell repertoires in COVID-19 (dated by TCRdb to 2019 to 2021). Study-level background: Samples covering the acute and convalescent phases of COVID-19 were provided by collaborators in the United States, Italy and Spain. The repertoires were made available in a free public database intended to serve as a resource for research on the immune response to SARS-CoV-2. The prospective study material was composed of cDNA or gDNA derived from T cells, B-cell-depleted T cells, or PBMCs. The samples were drawn from the first 160 participants of the ongoing ImmuneRACE study and from 1,254 subjects provided by 6 global collaborators. Subjects who had been exposed to COVID-19, were actively infected with it, or had recovered from it provided the deeply sampled blood TCRbeta repertoires that made up the dataset. Where available, HLA class I and class II types were taken from metadata supplied by the sample provider and were not determined by assay-based typing. Nearly every sample came with metadata listing a de-identified subject ID, COVID-19 status, age in years and sex. What the research found in general, with its limitations: Clinical and demographic metadata were provided uncurated, with the amount varying by source and participant.

This clone was counted between two and nine times. This receptor's antigen is unknown. Per-base qualities were not stored, and no clone one base away is much larger. TCRbeta CDR3 regions were amplified from genomic DNA using the immunoSEQ Assay, a bias-controlled multiplex PCR. The authors' pipeline ran thus. The number of nucleated cells in each sample was estimated by amplification of reference gene primers within the assay. To quantify the absolute abundance of each unique TCRbeta CDR3 rearrangement, sequence reads were collapsed and filtered. For each sample, productive Simpson clonality was calculated as the square root of Simpson's diversity index over productive rearrangements. The table was pulled from immuneACCESS by TCRdb, which kept in-frame rearrangements only. Such tables lose some clones; where checked, under half of the loss comes from unresolved V genes, and the rest has no known cause. V and J calls and clone size come straight from that table; D and trimming were deduced from the DNA. The sample table contains just over 250,000 clones; only one count was recorded for 86% of them. Of the sample, around a tenth falls within the top ten clones.

CDR3 length: 15 amino acids, cysteine to phenylalanine. Only the CDR3 portion is preserved as DNA: 45 bases, with reading frame beginning at the first base. V ends up 7 bases short and J 6 bases short, with an unmatched junction base count of 10. The germline V gene (reference sequence) yields MNHEY for CDR1 and SMNVEV for CDR2. Samples from volunteer blood donors who had recovered from COVID-19 were contributed by a second Seattle source. Whole blood was collected in K2EDTA tubes by collaborating institutions according to the institutions' own protocols. For TCRbeta analysis, collaborator samples were shipped as frozen whole blood, as isolated PBMCs, or as DNA extracted from either sample type.

Sequenced input: peripheral blood. The TCR was taken from a man aged 35-49 years who had recovered from COVID-19. Recombination joined TRBV27 with TRBJ2-1; 9 middle bases align to TRBD1. The CDR3 in this case is CASKEFGTGPNEQFF. The base sequence is TGTGCCAGCAAAGAATTCGGGACAGGGCCCAATGAGCAGTTCTTC.